One and the same sample provided the 21 T cell receptor beta chains below, sequenced in a study of control samples from healthy donors and cancer patients. Libraries were prepared by immunoSEQ multiplex PCR; TCRdb keeps only in-frame clonotypes and omits some of them. The top ten clones hold around 21% of a sample with fewer than 95,000 clones, about 89% of them seen once. The sample was blood. Source of these receptors: a man aged 25-45 years in good health.

The count of this clone is one. The chain combines TRBV4-1 with TRBJ2-5; tentative D call: TRBD1 (6 bases). This CDR3 comprises 17 residues. V shed 0 bases and J shed 5 bases, with 19 bases lying between them. Germline V gene lookup returns CDR1 MGHRA and CDR2 YSYEKL. The CDR3 DNA reads TGCGCCAGCAGCCAAGATCATGGGCAGGGGAAGGGCGAGACCCAGTACTTC. Residues: CASSQDHGQGKGETQYF.

This clone was counted between two and nine times. The chain combines TRBV11-2 with TRBJ1-2, with D possibly being TRBD1 (6 bases). The V gene's germline CDR1 is SGHAT and CDR2 FQNNGV. CDR3 length: 15 amino acids. The V and J ends lost 0 bases and 10 bases respectively, with 18 bases between them. The CDR3: CASSLDGSQGLIYTF. In DNA, the CDR3 is TGTGCCAGCAGCTTAGATGGTTCACAGGGTCTGATCTACACCTTC.

The V gene is TRBV5-1, the J gene TRBJ2-3; TRBD2 matches 14 bases. This CDR3 has 14 amino acids. Germline V gene sequence: CDR1 SGHRS, CDR2 YFSETQ. V lost 3 bases, J lost 6 bases, and 0 bases stayed unmatched. The CDR3 loop is CASSWTSGRDTQYF. For the CDR3, the DNA is TGCGCCAGCAGCTGGACTAGCGGGAGGGATACGCAGTATTTT.

The chain is built from TRBV27 and TRBJ2-2; D is ambiguous. The length of the CDR3 is 13 residues. V was pared by 0 bases and J by 6 bases, with 5 bases between. Germline lookup yields CDR1 MNHEY and CDR2 SMNVEV (reference sequence). In DNA form, the CDR3 reads TGTGCCAGCAGTTTATCCCACCCCGGGGAGCTGTTTTTT. The encoded protein is CASSLSHPGELFF.

The chain is built from TRBV12-5 and TRBJ1-2, with D possibly being TRBD1 (5 bases). Trimming shortened V by 2 bases and J by 7 bases, and 8 bases separated the two germline ends. Germline V gene sequence: CDR1 LGHNT, CDR2 FRNRAP. This CDR3 has 12 residues. This chain's CDR3 is CASGLWGGGYTF. In DNA form, the CDR3 reads TGTGCTAGTGGTTTGTGGGGGGGTGGCTACACCTTC.

V is TRBV10-3 and J is TRBJ1-3; D is undetermined. V lost 3 bases, J lost 0 bases, and 9 bases lay in between. CDR3 size: 15 residues. Germline CDR1 ENHRY, CDR2 SYGVKD. The CDR3 DNA is TGTGCCATCAGTGATGGGCCCAGCTCTGGAAACACCATATATTTT. Protein product: CAISDGPSSGNTIYF.

CDR3 DNA sequence: TGTGCCAGCAGCCTGAATAATCAGCCCCAGCATTTT. Residues: CASSLNNQPQHF. V is TRBV5-6 and J is TRBJ1-5; D is unresolved. Germline CDR1 and CDR2: SGHDT and YYEEEE. The CDR3 has 12 amino acids. V dropped 4 bases and J dropped 4 bases, with 6 bases sitting between them.

This clone was counted a few times. The chain has TRBV7-6 and TRBJ2-1; D unresolved. The CDR3 spans 12 residues. Germline CDR1 and CDR2: SGHVS and FNYEAQ. With 3 bases removed from V and 8 bases from J, the gap between germline ends came to 8 bases. CDR3 bases: TGTGCCAGCAGCTTTCGCTCGGATGAGCAGTTCTTC. This gives the protein CASSFRSDEQFF.

J is TRBJ2-2 and V is TRBV5-1; TRBD2 matches at 14 bases. The germline V gene has CDR1 SGHRS and CDR2 YFSETQ. V lost 2 bases, J lost 7 bases, and 7 bases stayed unmatched. The CDR3 contains 17 residues. The CDR3 nucleotides read TGCGCCAGCAGCTTTACCGGGACTAGCGGGGGAGACGGGGAGCTGTTTTTT. It encodes CASSFTGTSGGDGELFF.

The table lists this clone with a count of one. The rearrangement uses TRBV5-4 and TRBJ2-1; D unclear. CDR1 is SGHNT and CDR2 is YYREEE in the germline V gene (reference sequence). The CDR3 runs 12 residues. V lost 1 base and J lost 7, with 6 bases in between. CDR3 region: CASSLTKNEQFF. The DNA for the CDR3 is TGTGCCAGCAGCTTGACTAAAAATGAGCAGTTCTTC.

The chain is built from TRBV4-1 and TRBJ2-1; 8 nucleotides align to TRBD2. The CDR3 runs to 16 residues. The V and J ends lost 1 base and 7 bases, in that order; junction bases with no gene match: 9. Germline values: CDR1 MGHRA, CDR2 YSYEKL. CDR3 coding DNA: TGCGCCAGCAGCCAAGTAGGGCTAGCGGGTAAGAATGAGCAGTTCTTC. Its protein is CASSQVGLAGKNEQFF.

V is TRBV11-3 and J is TRBJ2-5; 13 nucleotides align to TRBD2. V lost 5 bases, J lost 5 bases, and 5 bases stayed unmatched. Per the germline V gene, CDR1 is SGHNT and CDR2 is YENEEA. The CDR3 has 15 amino acids. This CDR3 reads CASSTSGGAVETQYF. The CDR3 DNA reads TGTGCCAGCAGCACTAGCGGGGGGGCCGTGGAGACCCAGTACTTC.

V and J are TRBV19 and TRBJ2-2; D gene uncertain. The V gene lost 4 bases and the J gene lost 1 base, with 10 bases spanning the gap. The CDR3 sequence is 15 residues long. Germline CDR1 is LNHDA and CDR2 is SQIVND (reference sequence). CDR3 amino acids: CASSSVPLNTGELFF. The CDR3 region has the DNA TGTGCCAGTAGTAGCGTCCCCTTGAACACCGGGGAGCTGTTTTTT.

The rearrangement uses TRBV2 and TRBJ2-7; weak D call: TRBD1 (6 bases). Trimming removed 7 bases at V and 4 bases at J, with 11 bases between. The CDR3 extends over 12 amino acids. Germline V lookup: CDR1 SNHLY, CDR2 FYNNEI. The CDR3 sequence: CASNLQGYEQYV. The CDR3 nucleotides are TGTGCCAGCAACCTGCAGGGGTACGAGCAGTACGTC.

This clone was counted once. The chain joins TRBV7-3 to TRBJ2-3; D ambiguous. The CDR3 runs to 14 residues. V was pared by 0 bases and J by 0 bases, with 4 bases between. In germline, CDR1 is SGHTA, CDR2 FQGTGA. The CDR3 DNA follows: TGTGCCAGCAGCTTAACGGGCAGCACAGATACGCAGTATTTT. Amino acid sequence: CASSLTGSTDTQYF.

The chain links TRBV20-1 to TRBJ2-3; the D is unclear. Germline V CDR1 and CDR2: DFQATT, SNEGSKA (reference sequence). V was pared by 3 bases and J by 2 bases, with 12 bases between. The CDR3 covers 14 residues. CDR3 amino acids: CSASKGRDTDTQYF. As DNA, the CDR3 is TGCAGTGCTAGTAAGGGTAGGGACACAGATACGCAGTATTTT.

This rearrangement joins TRBV19 to TRBJ2-7; D assignment may be TRBD1 or TRBD2 (5 bases each). Germline V gives CDR1 LNHDA, CDR2 SQIVND (reference sequence). Trimming took 3 bases from V and 0 from J, leaving 12 bases between them. The CDR3 is made up of 15 amino acids. The CDR3 sequence: CASSIKAGSSYEQYF. The CDR3 DNA follows: TGTGCCAGTAGTATTAAGGCAGGGAGCTCCTACGAGCAGTACTTC. The entire variable domain, with the rest obtained from reference TRBV19 and TRBJ2-7, is as follows: DGGITQSPKYLFRKEGQNVTLSCEQNLNHDAMYWYRQDPGQGLRLIYYSQIVNDFQKGDIAEGYSVSREKKESFPLTVTSAQKNPTAFYLCASSIKAGSSYEQYFGPGTRLTVT.

This clone was observed a few times. The chain is built from TRBV10-1 and TRBJ2-2; 8 nucleotides agree with TRBD1. Germline CDR1 is WNHNN and CDR2 is SYGVQD (reference sequence). The CDR3 runs to 15 residues. V shed 11 bases, J shed 6 bases, and the junction held 14 bases outside the gene matches. In nucleotides, the CDR3 is TGCGCCCGCTACCCTTTGGACAGGGTAGCCGGGGAGCTGTTTTTT. It translates to CARYPLDRVAGELFF.

The chain carries TRBV10-3 and TRBJ2-6; TRBD2 might be the D (6 bases). The V end lost 8 bases, the J end lost 0 bases, and 14 bases lay between the germline ends. This CDR3 contains 16 residues. CDR1 and CDR2 from the germline V gene are ENHRY and SYGVKD. CDR3 amino acids: CAISGDGSSGANVLTF. The DNA for the CDR3 is TGTGCCATCTCGGGGGACGGTAGCTCTGGGGCCAACGTCCTGACTTTC.

A note on this clone: The same CDR3 arises from other DNA sequences in this sample as well. The chain uses TRBV2 and TRBJ1-4, with 7 bases identical to TRBD1. Trimming cost V 4 bases and J 8 bases; bases outside gene matches: 7. This CDR3 has 14 residues. Germline CDR1 is SNHLY and CDR2 is FYNNEI. The CDR3 spells CASSVGQGEEKLFF. The CDR3 DNA reads as TGTGCCAGCAGTGTCGGGCAGGGGGAAGAAAAACTGTTTTTT.

The rearrangement uses TRBV7-9 and TRBJ2-1; 7 bases align to TRBD2. CDR1 and CDR2 from the germline V gene are SEHNR and FQNEAQ (reference sequence). The junction had 8 bases not matched to a gene; V was cut back by 3 bases and J by 6 bases. This CDR3 spans 15 amino acids. This CDR3 is CASSLPRAGFNEQFF. The CDR3 DNA sequence: TGTGCCAGCAGCTTGCCTAGAGCGGGGTTCAATGAGCAGTTCTTC.